This TCR beta chain was documented in a study of radiotherapy plus CTLA-4 blockade in lung cancer. The wider study: Overall, around 18% of patients showed an objective response, while approximately 30% attained disease control. Study findings and constraints: Tumor-origin TCR clones grew in blood after radiotherapy plus ipilimumab.

Assay used: immunoSEQ multiplex PCR; TCRdb lists only in-frame clones, some missing. The repertoire holds 55,000 to 80,000 clones, roughly 75% seen once, with 7% to 7.5% in the top ten. Germline CDR1 reads SGHNT; CDR2 reads YENEEA. V was cut by 4 bases and J by 6 bases, with 13 bases left in between. The CDR3 consists of 13 residues. This clone was recorded a few times. Its antigen is undetermined. The material sequenced was peripheral blood, taken from a patient treated with radiotherapy plus ipilimumab. The genes are TRBV11-3 and TRBJ2-7, with TRBD2 as a possible D gene (5 bases). The receptor was isolated from a human donor with non-small cell lung cancer who had a complete response to radiotherapy plus ipilimumab. CDR3 DNA: TGTGCCAGCAGCTCAGAGGGTTGGGGCGAGCAGTACTTC. This gives the protein CASSSEGWGEQYF.